Described below is a single TCR beta chain sequence and its context. This sample stems from a study of shared clonotypes between healthy human individuals. Overall study: There were three CD4 naive, three CD4 memory, two CD8 naive and one CD8 memory plates per donor.

Cells designated naive CD8 were CD45RO-negative and were positively selected for CCR7, with terminally differentiated effector memory CD45RA+ cells excluded. Every contributor of samples was a Caucasian grown-up residing in Nashville, Tennessee. Original processing methods: Filtering of immunoSEQ junctional sequences could not match full-length read filtering. Generated by immunoSEQ multiplex PCR, the TCRdb table keeps only in-frame clones and is missing some. V and J calls and clone size are as listed in that table; D and trimming were resolved from the DNA. The sample shows roughly 650,000 clones, 96% of them seen only once. CDR3 length: 15 residues. Trimming cost V 2 bases and J 4 bases, with 15 bases left between them. CDR1 is SGHRS and CDR2 is YFSETQ in the germline V gene.

This chain connects TRBV5-1 to TRBJ1-1; D gene uncertain. This receptor was obtained from a woman in her twenties or thirties in good health. The specimen sequenced was naive CD8+ T cells sorted from blood. CDR3 sequence (DNA): TGCGCCAGCAGCTTAGATGCGGGTTCGGGCACTGAAGCTTTCTTT. It encodes CASSLDAGSGTEAFF.